The next 19 T cell receptor beta chains were all read from a single sample in a study of T cells in Graves' hyperthyroidism and ophthalmopathy. Amplification yielded TCR beta CDR3 regions, with RNA transcripts as the source. The TCR CDR3 first-round RT-PCR relied on the HTBI primer set. Each CDR3 protein is one row after TCRdb ran MiXCR on the multiplex PCR reads. The data contain some 770,000 distinct CDR3 sequences, around 15% of them singletons. The material sequenced was blood. Every receptor here comes from a man younger than 35 with Graves' hyperthyroidism.

In its sample, this clonotype was seen many times. The rearrangement links TRBV28 to TRBJ2-5, with 9 positions matching TRBD1. The CDR3 extends over 14 amino acids. Germline CDR1 MDHEN, CDR2 SYDVKM. V dropped 6 bases and J dropped 7; count of bases not matched to a gene: 9. The CDR3 here is CASRKTGGRGTQYF. The CDR3, as DNA: TGTGCCAGCAGAAAAACAGGGGGCCGGGGGACCCAGTACTTC.

The V and J genes are TRBV19 and TRBJ2-7; D gene uncertain. The CDR3 totals 11 residues. Trimming stripped 4 bases from V and 5 bases from J, with 6 bases between. The germline V gene encodes CDR1 LNHDA and CDR2 SQIVND (reference sequence). In DNA, the CDR3 is TGTGCCAGTAGTAGAAATCACGAGCAGTACTTC. Translated: CASSRNHEQYF.

This chain joins TRBV29-1 and TRBJ2-2; D not resolved. Trimming removed 7 bases from V and 1 base from J, with 19 bases in between. The CDR3 has 16 amino acids. CDR1 is SQVTM, CDR2 ANQGSEA, per germline. The CDR3 reads CSARLSGARNTGELFF. The CDR3 region has the DNA TGCAGCGCCCGACTCTCAGGTGCTCGGAACACCGGGGAGCTGTTTTTT.

At least ten counts were recorded for this clonotype. The rearrangement uses TRBV11-3 and TRBJ2-7; tentatively, D is TRBD1 (6 bases). The CDR3 has 14 amino acids. V lost 9 bases and J 1 base, leaving 16 bases between the germline ends. Germline V gene sequence: CDR1 SGHNT, CDR2 YENEEA. The CDR3 spells CASSPRTASYEQYF. CDR3 nucleotides: TGTGCCAGTAGCCCTCGGACAGCGTCCTACGAGCAGTACTTC.

With regard to this clonotype: One base away lies a much larger clone, so this may be a sequencing read error. The chain links TRBV18 to TRBJ2-7, with TRBD1 identical over 7 bases. J lost 7 bases, V lost 3 bases, and 12 bases had no gene match. The CDR3 extends over 15 amino acids. Germline loops: CDR1 KGHSH, CDR2 LQKENI. The CDR3 is CASSPSSDRMREQYF. As DNA, the CDR3 is TGTGCCAGCTCACCTAGCTCGGACAGGATGCGGGAGCAGTACTTC.

The genes are TRBV18 and TRBJ2-1; tentative D call: TRBD1 (6 bases). Trimming shortened V by 3 bases and J by 7 bases, and 13 bases separated the two germline ends. The CDR3 is 14 residues long. Germline CDR1 reads KGHSH; CDR2 reads LQKENI. The CDR3: CASSPNRVPNEQFF. The CDR3 DNA follows: TGTGCCAGCTCACCTAACAGGGTTCCAAATGAGCAGTTCTTC. The full variable domain, rest sourced from reference TRBV18 and TRBJ2-1, is NAGVMQNPRHLVRRRGQEARLRCSPMKGHSHVYWYRQLPEEGLKFMVYLQKENIIDESGMPKERFSAEFPKEGPSILRIQQVVRGDSAAYFCASSPNRVPNEQFFGPGTRLTVL.

This clonotype has at least ten counts. This chain connects TRBV28 to TRBJ2-1, with 10 bases that match TRBD2. CDR3 length: 16 residues. V lost 2 bases and J lost 9; bases outside the gene matches: 10. From germline, CDR1 is MDHEN and CDR2 SYDVKM. The CDR3 coding sequence is TGTGCCAGCAGTTTACCAGGGCTAGCGGGAGATCCTGAGCAGTTCTTC. Translated: CASSLPGLAGDPEQFF. Based on the CDR3 plus reference TRBV28 and TRBJ2-1, the full variable domain is DVKVTQSSRYLVKRTGEKVFLECVQDMDHENMFWYRQDPGLGLRLIYFSYDVKMKEKGDIPEGYSVSREKKERFSLILESASTNQTSMYLCASSLPGLAGDPEQFFGPGTRLTVL.

This clonotype was counted only a few times. The chain employs TRBV29-1 and TRBJ2-1; possibly TRBD1 or TRBD2 for D (6 bases each). This CDR3 spans 15 amino acids. Germline V gene data show CDR1 as SQVTM and CDR2 as ANQGSEA. V was pared by 6 bases and J by 0 bases, with 15 bases between. CDR3 DNA sequence: TGCAGCGTCGGGGGCGGACTCCTCTCCTACAATGAGCAGTTCTTC. This encodes CSVGGGLLSYNEQFF.

V is TRBV24-1 and J is TRBJ2-7, with D perhaps being TRBD1 or TRBD2 (5 bases each). V was cut by 9 bases and J by 0 bases, with 11 bases left in between. Germline loops: CDR1 KGHDR, CDR2 SFDVKD. CDR3 size: 13 residues. As DNA, the CDR3 is TGTGCCACCCAAGGGACGGTCTCCTACGAGCAGTACTTC. It encodes CATQGTVSYEQYF.

This clonotype was seen a few times. The chain uses TRBV19 and TRBJ1-5; TRBD1 might be the D (5 bases). Per germline, CDR1 LNHDA and CDR2 SQIVND (reference sequence). This CDR3 has 16 residues. The V gene lost 3 bases and the J gene lost 1 base, with 13 bases spanning the gap. CDR3 in amino acids: CASSIGTAGSNQPQHF. The CDR3 DNA follows: TGTGCCAGTAGTATCGGGACGGCGGGGAGCAATCAGCCCCAGCATTTT.

This clonotype came up many times. The chain combines TRBV27 with TRBJ1-1, with 9 bases that match TRBD1. V lost 4 bases and J lost 7; bases outside the gene matches: 4. The CDR3 has 13 amino acids. The germline CDR1 and CDR2 sequences are MNHEY and SMNVEV (reference sequence). The CDR3 loop reads CASSSGQGVEAFF. The CDR3, as DNA: TGTGCCAGCAGTTCGGGACAGGGCGTTGAAGCTTTCTTT.

This clonotype has just a few counts. The chain uses TRBV20-1 and TRBJ2-1, with a weak D call TRBD2 (6 bases). The V and J ends lost 6 bases and 12 bases respectively, with 12 bases between them. The germline CDR1 and CDR2 sequences are DFQATT and SNEGSKA (reference sequence). This CDR3 comprises 10 residues. The chain's CDR3 is CSAGGLPQFF. The CDR3 bases are TGCAGTGCGGGGGGACTCCCGCAGTTCTTC.

This clonotype was seen ten or more times. The gene calls are TRBV28 and TRBJ2-7; 13 nucleotides line up with TRBD2. There are 16 residues in the CDR3. Germline V gene lookup returns CDR1 MDHEN and CDR2 SYDVKM. J was trimmed by 3 bases and V by 2 bases; bases with no gene match: 4. The CDR3, as DNA: TGTGCCAGCAGTTTAGGGGGACTAGCGGGATTCTACGAGCAGTACTTC. Its protein product is CASSLGGLAGFYEQYF.

In its sample, this clonotype was seen a few times. The rearrangement uses TRBV3-1 and TRBJ2-1; TRBD1 matches at 7 bases. Germline assignment: CDR1 LGHDT and CDR2 YNNKEL (reference sequence). The CDR3 extends over 16 amino acids. V gave up 4 bases and J gave up 2 bases; unmatched junction bases: 8. The CDR3 sequence: CASSPQTGMTYNEQFF. As DNA, the CDR3 is TGTGCCAGCAGCCCCCAGACAGGGATGACCTACAATGAGCAGTTCTTC.

This clonotype occurred many times. The J gene is TRBJ2-7, the V gene TRBV28; 11 nucleotides agree with TRBD1. V was clipped by 4 bases and J by 6 bases; unmatched bases: 5. The CDR3 loop spans 14 amino acids. Germline CDR1 MDHEN, CDR2 SYDVKM. CDR3 sequence reads: CASSSGQGAGEQYF. In nucleotides, the CDR3 is TGTGCCAGCAGTTCTGGACAGGGGGCGGGCGAGCAGTACTTC.

This clonotype was seen a handful of times. The CDR3 DNA reads as TGCAGCGTTGGGGGTTTTGGCGGACCCAATGAGCAGTTCTTC. This codes for CSVGGFGGPNEQFF. The V gene is TRBV29-1, the J gene TRBJ2-1; D call uncertain. The CDR3 is 14 residues long. V dropped 4 bases and J dropped 6 bases, with 16 bases sitting between them. Germline-derived CDR1 and CDR2 are SQVTM and ANQGSEA.

The rearrangement joins TRBV7-2 to TRBJ2-3; no reliable D call. In germline, CDR1 is SGHTA, CDR2 FQGNSA. Trimming cost V 2 bases and J 4 bases, with 13 bases left between them. There are 15 residues in the CDR3. In DNA, the CDR3 is TGTGCCAGCAGCTTAATTAGCATCTTGGCAGATACGCAGTATTTT. Translated: CASSLISILADTQYF.

This chain uses TRBV6-1 with TRBJ2-7; D assignment may be TRBD1 or TRBD2 (5 bases each). With 7 bases removed from V and 3 bases from J, the gap between germline ends came to 13 bases. The CDR3 contains 13 residues. The germline V gene has CDR1 MNHNS and CDR2 SASEGT. In nucleotides, the CDR3 is TGTGCCAGCAATTTGGGGGTTGGCTACGAGCAGTACTTC. Protein sequence: CASNLGVGYEQYF.

This clonotype was detected ten times or more. The CDR3 DNA is TGTGCCAGCTCACCACCGGAGGCGGGAGGGACCCAGTACTTC. This codes for CASSPPEAGGTQYF. This chain connects TRBV18 to TRBJ2-5; TRBD2 matches 8 bases. The J segment lost 7 bases and the V segment lost 0 bases, leaving 4 bases of the junction unmatched. Germline V gene data show CDR1 as KGHSH and CDR2 as LQKENI. The CDR3 sequence is 14 residues long.